This T cell receptor (beta chain) is from a study of T-cell memory formation after mild COVID-19. Study-wide points: Pre-infection memory held some responding clones, suggesting pre-existing cross-reactive T cells responded.

This clonotype was recorded many times. Its target is not known. One entry per CDR3 protein results from TCRdb running MiXCR on the 5' RACE reads. The profile shows about 90,000 distinct CDR3 sequences, more than 13% of them singletons. Sequencing was done on a sample of PBMCs or a T cell subset sorted from them (not recorded which). The TCR originated in a man in his late teens or twenties who had mild COVID-19 (a few samples of this study predate the infection). Cell type and time point are not known.

The CDR3 loop reads CASTTGNGYTF. The CDR3 DNA sequence: TGTGCCAGCACCACGGGCAATGGCTACACCTTC. V usage is TRBV7-9 and J usage is TRBJ1-2; D is ambiguous. CDR3 size: 11 residues. Germline V CDR1 and CDR2: SEHNR, FQNEAQ (reference sequence). V lost 7 bases and J lost 6, with 9 bases in between.